This is a list of T cell receptor beta chains from one sample in a study of early T cells in non-severe SARS-CoV-2 infection. TCRdb re-called the 5' RACE reads through MiXCR, storing one row per CDR3 protein. The data contain some 27,000 distinct CDR3 sequences, about 4% of them singletons. The sequenced material came from whole blood. The receptors were sampled from an adult who was a healthcare worker with PCR-confirmed SARS-CoV-2 infection or an uninfected control (not recorded which). CDR3s include the opening cysteine and the closing phenylalanine or tryptophan. The order of the fields is J gene, V gene, D gene, clone size, CDR3 DNA, CDR3 protein. A D gene is named only where the DNA matches it firmly. Clone size, where shown, is once, few, many, or a class for clones that have expanded.

TRBJ2-1 | TRBV6-2/TRBV6-3 | . | many | TGTGCCAGCAGTTATATTCAAAGGCAGAGTAATGAGCAGTTCTTC | CASSYIQRQSNEQFF
TRBJ2-3 | TRBV6-5 | . | few | TGTGCCAGCAGTCTTCGGACAGGGAGGGCAGATACGCAGTATTTT | CASSLRTGRADTQYF
TRBJ1-5 | TRBV6-2/TRBV6-3 | . | few | TGTGCCAGCAGTTACAGGGGGAATCAGCCCCAGCATTTT | CASSYRGNQPQHF
TRBJ2-2 | TRBV3-1 | . | many | TGTGCCAGCAGCGCTACCCTGAACACCGGGGAGCTGTTTTTT | CASSATLNTGELFF
TRBJ1-2 | TRBV7-9 | . | many | TGTGCCAGCAGCCTACTCAGGGATCATGGCTACACCTTC | CASSLLRDHGYTF
TRBJ1-2 | TRBV28 | . | many | TGTGCCAGCAGTTCGACGGGGATTTATGGCTACACCTTC | CASSSTGIYGYTF
TRBJ1-3 | TRBV29-1 | TRBD1 | . | TGCAGCGCACAAACGGGACAGGGGAGTGGAAACACCATATATTTT | CSAQTGQGSGNTIYF
TRBJ1-1 | TRBV3-1 | . | many | TGTGCCAGCAGCCAAGAAGGGGCAGGGGTCACTGAAGCTTTCTTT | CASSQEGAGVTEAFF
TRBJ2-7 | TRBV7-9 | TRBD1 | many | TGTGCCAGCAGCTTAGCCGGGACAGGGGGTTACGAGCAGTACTTC | CASSLAGTGGYEQYF
TRBJ1-6 | TRBV28 | . | many | TGTGCCAGCAGTTTGGGAGGGAATTCACCCCTCCACTTT | CASSLGGNSPLHF
TRBJ2-1 | TRBV11-3 | TRBD2 | many | TGTGCCAGCAGCCCAGCAGCGGGAGCTTACAATGAGCAGTTCTTC | CASSPAAGAYNEQFF
TRBJ2-5 | TRBV5-5 | TRBD1 | few | TGTGCCAGCAGCGGGGACAGACAAAAGACCCAGTACTTC | CASSGDRQKTQYF
TRBJ2-7 | TRBV27 | TRBD1 | medium-sized | TGTGCCAGCAGTGCTCGGACAGGGGCCTACGAGCAGTACTTC | CASSARTGAYEQYF
TRBJ2-1 | TRBV7-2 | TRBD2 | . | TGTGCCAGCAGCTTAGTACCTAGCGGGACCAGCTCCTACAATGAGCAGTTCTTC | CASSLVPSGTSSYNEQFF
TRBJ2-2 | TRBV19 | . | many | TGTGCCAGTAGCATCAATACCGGGGAGCTGTTTTTT | CASSINTGELFF
TRBJ2-1 | TRBV24-1 | . | many | TGTGCCACCAGTGATAGGCGGGGACAAAGCCTCAATGAGCAGTTCTTC | CATSDRRGQSLNEQFF
TRBJ2-5 | TRBV7-3 | TRBD2 | many | TGTGCCAGCAGCTTAGGAGCGGGAACCCAAGAGACCCAGTACTTC | CASSLGAGTQETQYF
TRBJ2-3 | TRBV4-1 | TRBD2 | many | TGCGCCAGCAGCCAGCCGACTAGCGCTCTAGATACGCAGTATTTT | CASSQPTSALDTQYF
TRBJ2-7 | TRBV7-2 | TRBD2 | many | TGTGCCAGCAGCCCTCTCCCTGGGACTAGTGGCGAGCAGTACTTC | CASSPLPGTSGEQYF
TRBJ1-2 | TRBV27 | . | many | TGTGCCAGCGGCCCGAAGGCGTACGGCTACACCTTC | CASGPKAYGYTF
TRBJ1-2 | TRBV20-1 | . | . | TGCAGTGCTAGAGATCACACTAACTATGGCTACACCTTC | CSARDHTNYGYTF
TRBJ1-1 | TRBV11-3 | TRBD1 | . | TGTGCCAGCAGCTGGACAGGAGGGAACACTGAAGCTTTCTTT | CASSWTGGNTEAFF
TRBJ2-2 | TRBV27 | . | many | TGTGCCACCACGGGTCAGGGGAAGGGAACCGGGGAGCTGTTTTTT | CATTGQGKGTGELFF
TRBJ2-1 | TRBV29-1 | TRBD2 | . | TGCAGCGTTGGCCTAGCGGGAGCTCGTTACCAGTTCTTC | CSVGLAGARYQFF
TRBJ2-7 | TRBV6-2/TRBV6-3 | TRBD2 | . | TGTGCCAGCAGCAACGGACTAGCGGGAAGGTACGAGCAGTACTTC | CASSNGLAGRYEQYF
TRBJ1-6 | TRBV6-1 | . | many | TGTGCCAGCAGTCCCCCGGTAACAGGGAGCTCCTATAATTCACCCCTCCACTTT | CASSPPVTGSSYNSPLHF
TRBJ2-3 | TRBV29-1 | TRBD2 | few | TGCAGCGTTGGGCGGGGGGCGAAGGGAGATACGCAGTATTTT | CSVGRGAKGDTQYF
TRBJ2-7 | TRBV5-1 | TRBD1 | many | TGCGCCAGCAGCTTAAAGGGACAGGAATACGAGCAGTACTTC | CASSLKGQEYEQYF
TRBJ2-1 | TRBV9 | TRBD2 | many | TGTGCCAGCAGCGTAGCCGACCTAGCGGGAGGATTTGGCGAGCAGTTCTTC | CASSVADLAGGFGEQFF
TRBJ2-5 | TRBV29-1 | . | few | TGCAGCGTTGACCAAGAGACCCAGTACTTC | CSVDQETQYF
TRBJ2-3 | TRBV13 | . | many | TGTGCCAGCAGCAGTGGACAGAAACTTAAGTATTTT | CASSSGQKLKYF
TRBJ2-3 | TRBV6-1 | . | . | TGTGCCAGCAGCTTTGGCGGGAGCACAGATACGCAGTATTTT | CASSFGGSTDTQYF
TRBJ2-7 | TRBV28 | TRBD1 | many | TGTGCCAGCAGTTCGTCCGGGACAGGGGGCGGCGAGCAGTACTTC | CASSSSGTGGGEQYF
TRBJ2-2 | TRBV6-2/TRBV6-3 | TRBD1 | . | TGTGCCAGCAGTTCCTTAGGGACAGGGGGACACACCGGGGAGCTGTTTTTT | CASSSLGTGGHTGELFF
TRBJ2-3 | TRBV7-9 | . | few | TGTGCCAGCAGCCCCCCGTTCGGTTACTCTAGCACAGATACGCAGTATTTT | CASSPPFGYSSTDTQYF
TRBJ2-7 | TRBV4-1 | TRBD1 | many | TGCGCCAGCAGCCAAGGAAGACAGGGGGCTAAAGAGCAGTACTTC | CASSQGRQGAKEQYF
TRBJ2-5 | TRBV28 | . | many | TGTGCCAGCAGTTCCCTCCCTCTCGGGACCCAGTACTTC | CASSSLPLGTQYF
TRBJ2-1 | TRBV27 | . | few | TGTGCCAGCAGTTCTCTGGGACGGAACTACAATGAGCAGTTCTTC | CASSSLGRNYNEQFF